This T cell receptor beta chain was identified in a study of OX40 agonist ivuxolimab in advanced cancers. The overall study: Patients enrolled in dose escalation were diagnosed with hepatocellular carcinoma, melanoma, renal cell or head and neck cancer. Prior anti-PD-1, anti-PD-L1 or anti-CTLA-4 therapy was allowed; 30% to 40% had some. Overall study findings and caveats: Partial responders receiving 0.1-3.0 mg/kg showed among the lowest clonal expansion.

With respect to this clone: Its antigen is as yet unknown.

CDR1 and CDR2 from the germline V gene are KGHSY and FQNENV. The CDR3 sequence is 13 residues long. Trimming took 2 bases from V and 2 from J, leaving 5 bases between them. The data were produced by immunoSEQ multiplex PCR, yet TCRdb's version contains in-frame clones alone and is incomplete. The sample shows some 60,000 clones, about 90% of them seen only once. Sequenced here: CD4+ or CD8+ T cells sorted from blood, sampled in a trial of the OX40 agonist ivuxolimab. The TCR sequence derives from an adult with an advanced solid tumor such as melanoma, head and neck, liver or kidney cancer. V gene TRBV16 combines with J gene TRBJ2-3; the D is unclear. CDR3 in amino acids: CASSQGSTDTQYF. CDR3 nucleotide sequence: TGTGCCAGCAGCCAAGGCTCCACAGATACGCAGTATTTT.